This is a list of T cell receptor beta chains from one sample in a study of shared clonotypes between healthy human individuals. The protocol was immunoSEQ multiplex PCR, while the TCRdb copy is restricted to in-frame clones and leaves out a portion. The table lists approximately 1,500,000 clones, roughly 96% of them singletons. Sequenced input: naive CD4+ T cells sorted from blood. Receptor source: a man in his thirties or forties in good health. Each CDR3 is given with its conserved first and last residue. The D gene is left open where the match is weak. A clone size is listed for some rows: how often the clone was seen (once, few, many), or a class if it is expanded.

j_call clone_size v_call d_call cdr3_aa cdr3_nt
TRBJ2-1 NA TRBV27 TRBD2 CASSLREGREQFF TGTGCCAGCAGTTTACGGGAGGGGCGGGAGCAGTTCTTC
TRBJ1-5 NA TRBV19 NA CASSSGRQPQHF TGTGCCAGTAGCTCAGGGCGTCAGCCCCAGCATTTT
TRBJ1-3 NA TRBV27 NA CASSRAPGSNTIYF TGTGCCAGCAGCCGAGCCCCGGGCTCGAACACCATATATTTT
TRBJ2-7 NA TRBV7-7 NA CASSLGGAGYEQYF TGTGCCAGCAGCTTAGGGGGGGCGGGTTACGAGCAGTACTTC
TRBJ2-7 NA TRBV7-6 TRBD2 CASSLVTGGTYEQYF TGTGCCAGCAGCTTAGTGACGGGAGGTACGTACGAGCAGTACTTC
TRBJ2-5 NA TRBV7-8 NA CASSLVGGSEEETQYF TGTGCCAGCAGCTTAGTTGGCGGCTCGGAAGAAGAGACCCAGTACTTC
TRBJ1-3 NA TRBV18 NA CASSPPLGPGNTIYF TGTGCCAGCTCACCACCGTTGGGGCCTGGAAACACCATATATTTT
TRBJ2-7 NA TRBV15 NA CATSRVLTGAYEQYF TGTGCCACCAGCAGAGTTTTGACAGGAGCCTACGAGCAGTACTTC
TRBJ2-5 NA TRBV5-1 TRBD2 CASSTAGGQETQYF TGCGCCAGCAGCACAGCGGGAGGCCAAGAGACCCAGTACTTC
TRBJ1-4 NA TRBV4-3 NA CASSQVVRGGMDEKLFF TGCGCCAGCAGCCAAGTAGTCCGGGGGGGGATGGATGAAAAACTGTTTTTT
TRBJ2-2 NA TRBV5-1 TRBD2 CASSFVLDAGGPGELFF TGCGCCAGCAGCTTCGTCCTGGATGCGGGAGGTCCCGGGGAGCTGTTTTTT
TRBJ1-1 NA TRBV27 TRBD1 CASSQPGQGAEAFF TGTGCCAGCAGTCAACCGGGACAGGGGGCTGAAGCTTTCTTT
TRBJ1-2 NA TRBV6-5 TRBD1 CASSYRDRLFYGYTF TGTGCCAGCAGTTACCGGGACAGGCTTTTCTATGGCTACACCTTC
TRBJ1-5 NA TRBV15 NA CATSREPGGGQPQHF TGTGCCACCAGCAGAGAGCCCGGGGGGGGACAGCCCCAGCATTTT
TRBJ2-2 NA TRBV5-1 NA CASSLGQSNTGELFF TGCGCCAGCAGCTTGGGGCAGTCGAACACCGGGGAGCTGTTTTTT
TRBJ2-1 NA TRBV5-1 NA CASSFRDGAYNEQFF TGCGCCAGCAGCTTCCGGGACGGGGCCTACAATGAGCAGTTCTTC
TRBJ1-1 once TRBV19 NA CASSVGNTEAFF TGTGCCAGTAGTGTAGGGAACACTGAAGCTTTCTTT
TRBJ2-3 NA TRBV7-9 NA CASSTFAGATDTQYF TGTGCCAGCAGCACTTTTGCAGGGGCTACAGATACGCAGTATTTT
TRBJ1-2 few TRBV7-2 NA CASNRYTF TGTGCCAGCAACCGCTACACCTTC
TRBJ2-1 once TRBV5-4 NA CASSSFGTHNEQFF TGTGCCAGCAGCTCATTCGGGACGCACAATGAGCAGTTCTTC
TRBJ2-3 NA TRBV7-8 NA CASSLTPAQRSFTDTQYF TGTGCCAGCAGCTTAACCCCCGCCCAGCGGAGTTTCACAGATACGCAGTATTTT
TRBJ1-5 NA TRBV10-3 TRBD1 CAISRTGGDQPQHF TGTGCCATCTCGAGGACAGGGGGAGATCAGCCCCAGCATTTT
TRBJ2-5 NA TRBV7-2 TRBD1 CASSLGTGVQETQYF TGTGCCAGCAGCTTAGGGACAGGGGTCCAAGAGACCCAGTACTTC
TRBJ2-6 NA TRBV28 NA CASSLYASGANVLTF TGTGCCAGCAGTCTTTATGCCTCTGGGGCCAACGTCCTGACTTTC
TRBJ2-1 NA TRBV19 NA CASTPFPGTSNEQFF TGTGCCAGTACCCCTTTTCCCGGGACGAGCAATGAGCAGTTCTTC
TRBJ2-7 once TRBV11-3 NA CASSPRTGTVVGEQYF TGTGCCAGCAGCCCCCGCACCGGGACTGTCGTCGGGGAGCAGTACTTC
TRBJ1-2 NA TRBV6-6 NA CASSYSTGVNATF TGTGCCAGCAGTTACTCGACGGGGGTCAACGCCACCTTC
TRBJ2-7 NA TRBV6-6 NA CASSYSGGTANEQYF TGTGCCAGCAGTTACTCTGGGGGTACCGCCAACGAGCAGTACTTC
TRBJ1-5 once TRBV6-1 NA CASSEGLTSYSNQPQHF TGTGCCAGCAGTGAAGGGTTGACATCTTATAGCAATCAGCCCCAGCATTTT
TRBJ2-3 once TRBV5-1 NA CASSLRLDWATDTQYF TGCGCCAGCAGCTTGAGGTTGGATTGGGCCACAGATACGCAGTATTTT
TRBJ1-1 NA TRBV28 TRBD1 CASSSVPGQGSEGFF TGTGCCAGCAGTTCAGTACCGGGACAGGGCTCCGAAGGCTTCTTT
TRBJ2-7 NA TRBV7-2 TRBD2 CASSSGGLAGTYEQYF TGTGCCAGCAGCTCCGGCGGGCTAGCGGGAACCTACGAGCAGTACTTC
TRBJ2-1 NA TRBV28 TRBD1 CASSPSQGGEQFF TGTGCCAGCAGCCCTTCACAGGGGGGCGAGCAGTTCTTC
TRBJ2-2 NA TRBV5-1 NA CASSLDVVLPATGELFF TGCGCCAGCAGCTTGGACGTGGTTTTACCAGCCACCGGGGAGCTGTTTTTT
TRBJ2-7 NA TRBV28 NA CASSLDAGGYEQYF TGTGCCAGCAGTTTAGACGCCGGCGGCTACGAGCAGTACTTC
TRBJ2-5 NA TRBV18 NA CASSPRLEETQYF TGTGCCAGCTCACCACGTCTGGAGGAGACCCAGTACTTC
TRBJ2-7 NA TRBV25-1 NA CASSEARRVSYEQYF TGTGCCAGCAGCGAAGCCCGGAGGGTGTCCTACGAGCAGTACTTC
TRBJ2-7 NA TRBV6-4 NA CASSDTGREKQYF TGTGCCAGCAGTGACACCGGCAGGGAGAAGCAGTACTTC
TRBJ2-2 NA TRBV5-4 NA CVSGGPIGELFF TGTGTCAGCGGAGGGCCTATCGGGGAGCTGTTTTTT
TRBJ2-1 NA TRBV5-5 NA CASSLIVGLHEQFF TGTGCCAGCAGCTTAATCGTGGGATTGCATGAGCAGTTCTTC
TRBJ1-2 NA TRBV29-1 NA CSVDRTNYGYTF TGCAGCGTTGACCGGACGAACTATGGCTACACCTTC
TRBJ2-3 NA TRBV2 TRBD2 CASSAPSGSTDTQYF TGTGCCAGCAGTGCCCCTAGCGGGAGCACAGATACGCAGTATTTT
TRBJ1-5 NA TRBV2 NA CASSYSNQPQHF TGTGCCAGCAGTTACAGCAATCAGCCCCAGCATTTT
TRBJ1-2 NA TRBV29-1 NA CSWDGYTF TGCAGCTGGGATGGCTACACCTTC
TRBJ2-3 few TRBV18 TRBD2 CASSPPSGGPPDTQYF TGTGCCAGCTCACCGCCTAGCGGGGGGCCCCCAGATACGCAGTATTTT
TRBJ2-2 NA TRBV5-8 NA CASSNIRENTGELFF TGTGCCAGCAGCAATATAAGGGAAAACACCGGGGAGCTGTTTTTT
TRBJ2-2 NA TRBV7-3 NA CASSLLPQGGRPDTGELFF TGTGCCAGCAGCTTATTGCCCCAGGGGGGCCGACCGGACACCGGGGAGCTGTTTTTT
TRBJ2-1 NA TRBV6-5 NA CASSYRGGRDEQFF TGTGCCAGCAGTTACCGAGGGGGTCGGGATGAGCAGTTCTTC
TRBJ2-6 NA TRBV29-1 NA CSVGSSSGANVLTF TGCAGCGTTGGGTCAAGCTCTGGGGCCAACGTCCTGACTTTC
TRBJ2-1 NA TRBV5-1 TRBD1 CATKFQGVSDEQFF TGCGCCACCAAGTTTCAGGGGGTTAGTGATGAGCAGTTCTTC
TRBJ1-1 NA TRBV7-6 TRBD1 CASSSQGFTEAFF TGTGCCAGCAGCTCACAGGGGTTCACTGAAGCTTTCTTT
TRBJ2-5 NA TRBV18 NA CASSRKGEGEETQYF TGTGCCAGCTCACGTAAGGGAGAAGGGGAAGAGACCCAGTACTTC
TRBJ2-5 NA TRBV11-2 TRBD2 CASSPRTSGSGVQETQYF TGTGCCAGCAGCCCAAGGACTAGCGGGAGTGGGGTTCAAGAGACCCAGTACTTC
TRBJ2-7 NA TRBV7-9 NA CASSLTGSTSYEQYF TGTGCCAGCAGCTTAACAGGGTCCACTTCCTACGAGCAGTACTTC